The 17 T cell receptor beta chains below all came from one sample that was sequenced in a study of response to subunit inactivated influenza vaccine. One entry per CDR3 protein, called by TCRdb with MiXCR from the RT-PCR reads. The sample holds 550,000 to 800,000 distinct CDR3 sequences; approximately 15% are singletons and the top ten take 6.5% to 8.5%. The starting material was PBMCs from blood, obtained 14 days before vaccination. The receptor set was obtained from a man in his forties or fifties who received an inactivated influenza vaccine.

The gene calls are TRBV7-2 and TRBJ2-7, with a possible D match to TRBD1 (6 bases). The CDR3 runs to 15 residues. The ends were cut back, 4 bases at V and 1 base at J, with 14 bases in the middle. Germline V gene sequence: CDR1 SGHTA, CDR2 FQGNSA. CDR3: CASSSRGQFSYEQYF. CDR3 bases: TGTGCCAGCAGCTCACGAGGACAGTTTTCCTACGAGCAGTACTTC.

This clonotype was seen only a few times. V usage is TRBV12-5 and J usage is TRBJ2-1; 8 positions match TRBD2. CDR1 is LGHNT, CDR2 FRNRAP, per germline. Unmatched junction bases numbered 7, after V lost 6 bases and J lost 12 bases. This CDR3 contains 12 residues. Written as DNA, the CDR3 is TGTGCTAGTGGCCCGGCGGCGGGGGGGCAGTTCTTC. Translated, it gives CASGPAAGGQFF.

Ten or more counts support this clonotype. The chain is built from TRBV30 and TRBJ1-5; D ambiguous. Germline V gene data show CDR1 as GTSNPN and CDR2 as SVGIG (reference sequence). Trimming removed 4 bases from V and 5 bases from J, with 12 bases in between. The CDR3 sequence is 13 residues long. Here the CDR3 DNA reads TGTGCCTGGAACGAGGTTGCCGATCAGCCCCAGCATTTT. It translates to CAWNEVADQPQHF.

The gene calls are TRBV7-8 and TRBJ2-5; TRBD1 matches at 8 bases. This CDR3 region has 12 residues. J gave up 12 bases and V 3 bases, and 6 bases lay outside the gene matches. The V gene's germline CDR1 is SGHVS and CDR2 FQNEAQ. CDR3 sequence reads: CASSFAPGQEYF. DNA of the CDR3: TGTGCCAGCAGCTTTGCCCCGGGACAGGAGTACTTC.

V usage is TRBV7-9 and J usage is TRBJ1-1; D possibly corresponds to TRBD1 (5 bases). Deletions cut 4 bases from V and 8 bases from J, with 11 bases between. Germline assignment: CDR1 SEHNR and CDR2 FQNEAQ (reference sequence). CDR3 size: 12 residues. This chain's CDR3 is CASSYPGGEAFF. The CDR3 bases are TGTGCCAGCAGCTACCCGGGGGGGGAAGCTTTCTTT.

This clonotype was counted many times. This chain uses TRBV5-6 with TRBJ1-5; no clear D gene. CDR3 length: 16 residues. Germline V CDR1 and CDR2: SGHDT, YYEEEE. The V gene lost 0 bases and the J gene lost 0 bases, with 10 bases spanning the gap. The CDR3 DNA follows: TGTGCCAGCAGCTTGGCCGCCAGCAATAGCAATCAGCCCCAGCATTTT. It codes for CASSLAASNSNQPQHF.

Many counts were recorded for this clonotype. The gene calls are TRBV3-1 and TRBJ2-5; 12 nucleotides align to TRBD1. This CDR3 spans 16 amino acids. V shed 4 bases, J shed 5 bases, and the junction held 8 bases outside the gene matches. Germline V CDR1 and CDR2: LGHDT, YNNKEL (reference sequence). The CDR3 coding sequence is TGTGCCAGCAGCCCTGGGACAGGGGGCGTATTGGAGACCCAGTACTTC. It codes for CASSPGTGGVLETQYF.

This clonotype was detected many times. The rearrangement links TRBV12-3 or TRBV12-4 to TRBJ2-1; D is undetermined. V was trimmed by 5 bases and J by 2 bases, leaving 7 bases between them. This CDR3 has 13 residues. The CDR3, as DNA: TGTGCCAGCAGTAAGTGGGCCTACAATGAGCAGTTCTTC. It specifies CASSKWAYNEQFF.

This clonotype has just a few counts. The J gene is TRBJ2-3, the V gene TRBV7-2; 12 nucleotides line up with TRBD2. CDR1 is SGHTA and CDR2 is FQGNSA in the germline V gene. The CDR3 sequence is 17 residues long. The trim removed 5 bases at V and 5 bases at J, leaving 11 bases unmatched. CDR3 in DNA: TGTGCCAGCAGCGACGGACTAGCGGGGACCATGGGAGATACGCAGTATTTT. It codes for CASSDGLAGTMGDTQYF.

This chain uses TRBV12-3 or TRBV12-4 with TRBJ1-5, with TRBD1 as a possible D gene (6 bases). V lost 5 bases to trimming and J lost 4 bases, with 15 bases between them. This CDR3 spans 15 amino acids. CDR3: CASSPGTNPNQPQHF. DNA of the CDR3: TGTGCCAGCAGTCCCGGGACAAATCCGAATCAGCCCCAGCATTTT.

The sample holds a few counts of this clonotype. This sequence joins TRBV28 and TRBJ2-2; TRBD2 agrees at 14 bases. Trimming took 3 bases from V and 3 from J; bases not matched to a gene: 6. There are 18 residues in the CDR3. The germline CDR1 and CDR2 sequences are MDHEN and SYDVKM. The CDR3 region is CASSFSTSGRADTGELFF. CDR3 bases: TGTGCCAGCAGTTTCTCGACTAGCGGGAGGGCCGACACCGGGGAGCTGTTTTTT.

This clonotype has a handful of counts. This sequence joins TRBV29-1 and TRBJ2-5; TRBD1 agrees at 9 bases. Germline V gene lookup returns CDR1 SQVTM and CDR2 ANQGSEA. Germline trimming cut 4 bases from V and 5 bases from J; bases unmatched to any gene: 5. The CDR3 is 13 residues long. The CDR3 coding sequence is TGCAGCGTTGTAGGGACAGGGCGGGAGACCCAGTACTTC. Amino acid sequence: CSVVGTGRETQYF.

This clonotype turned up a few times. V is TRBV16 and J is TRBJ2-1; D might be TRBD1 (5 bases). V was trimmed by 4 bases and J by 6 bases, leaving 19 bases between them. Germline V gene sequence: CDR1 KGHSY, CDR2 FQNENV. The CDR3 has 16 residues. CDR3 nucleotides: TGTGCCAGCAGCCCTCCGACTCAGGGTTTAGGCAATGAGCAGTTCTTC. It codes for CASSPPTQGLGNEQFF.

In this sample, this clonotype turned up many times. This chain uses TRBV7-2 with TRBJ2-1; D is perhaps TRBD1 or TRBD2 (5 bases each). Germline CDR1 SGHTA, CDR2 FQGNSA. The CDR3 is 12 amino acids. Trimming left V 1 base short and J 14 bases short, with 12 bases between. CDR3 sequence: CASSLVATQEFF. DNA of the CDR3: TGTGCCAGCAGCTTAGTAGCGACACAGGAGTTCTTC.

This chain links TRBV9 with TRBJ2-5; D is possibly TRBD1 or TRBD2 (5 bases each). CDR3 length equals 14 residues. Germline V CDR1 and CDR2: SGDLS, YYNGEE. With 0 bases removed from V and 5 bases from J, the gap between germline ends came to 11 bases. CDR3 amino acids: CASSVVPGTETQYF. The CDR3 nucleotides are TGTGCCAGCAGCGTAGTCCCCGGGACGGAGACCCAGTACTTC.

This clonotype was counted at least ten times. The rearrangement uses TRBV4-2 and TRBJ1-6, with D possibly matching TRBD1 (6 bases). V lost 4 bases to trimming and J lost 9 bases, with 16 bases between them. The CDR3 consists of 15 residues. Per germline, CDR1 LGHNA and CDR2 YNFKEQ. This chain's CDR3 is CASSLQGTVPSPLHF. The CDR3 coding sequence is TGTGCCAGCAGCCTACAGGGCACAGTTCCTTCACCCCTCCACTTT.

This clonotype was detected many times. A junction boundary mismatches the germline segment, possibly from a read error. The CDR3 is CASSLGDSYEQYF. The CDR3 DNA reads as TGTGCCAGCAGTTTAGGGGACAGCTACGAGCAGTACTTC. This chain connects TRBV11-2 to TRBJ2-7, with TRBD1 matching over 7 bases. The CDR3 is made up of 13 amino acids. Germline V gene lookup returns CDR1 SGHAT and CDR2 FQNNGV. The full variable domain, rest sourced from reference TRBV11-2 and TRBJ2-7, is EAGVAQSPRYKIIEKRQSVAFWCNPISGHATLYWYQQILGQGPKLLIQFQNNGVVDDSQLPKDRFSAERLKGVDSTLKIQPAKLEDSAVYLCASSLGDSYEQYFGPGTRLTVT.